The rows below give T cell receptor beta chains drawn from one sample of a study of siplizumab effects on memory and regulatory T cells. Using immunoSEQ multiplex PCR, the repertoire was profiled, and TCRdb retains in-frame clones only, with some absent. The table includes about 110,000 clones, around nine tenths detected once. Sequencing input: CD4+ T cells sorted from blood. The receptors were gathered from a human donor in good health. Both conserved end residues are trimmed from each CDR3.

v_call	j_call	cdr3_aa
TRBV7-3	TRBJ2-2	ASSLNSAGVAGELF
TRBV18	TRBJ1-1	ASSRAKGNTEAF
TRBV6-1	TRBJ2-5	ASEKGSDAQETQY
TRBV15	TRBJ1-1	ATRPAGGSAF
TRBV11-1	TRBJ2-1	ASSPLLRGDNEQF
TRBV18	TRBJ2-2	ASSSRLAGGPDTGELF
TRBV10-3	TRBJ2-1	AISDPGRGSNSEQF
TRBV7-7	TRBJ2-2	ASSLEVNTGELF
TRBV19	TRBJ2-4	ASSPGQHKNIQY
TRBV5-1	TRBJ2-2	ASSLDRVETGELF
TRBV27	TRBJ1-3	ASAPYFSGNTIY
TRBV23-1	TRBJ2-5	ASSHPVLTAYQETQY
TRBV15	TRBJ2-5	ATSRDPGSHPRGETQY
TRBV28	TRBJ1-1	ASSQSGTANTEAF
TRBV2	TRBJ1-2	ASSDQSVRYGYT
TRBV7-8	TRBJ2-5	ASSLTSGGKETQY
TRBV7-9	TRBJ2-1	ASSRQSYNEQF
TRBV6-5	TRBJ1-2	ASSYEGGGPGGYT
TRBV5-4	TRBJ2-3	ASSWDREDTQY
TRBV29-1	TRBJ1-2	SVGEQGKIPAYGYT
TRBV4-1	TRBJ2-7	ASSQGTNSYEQY
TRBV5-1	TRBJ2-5	ASSGGTSNQETQY
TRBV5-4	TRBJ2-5	ASSHRGGYRETQY
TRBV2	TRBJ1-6	ASTDEKNSPLH
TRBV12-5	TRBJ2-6	ASSQGIGANVLT
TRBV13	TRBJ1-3	ASSPRDTSGNTIY
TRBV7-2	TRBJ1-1	ASSLRWQGSEAF
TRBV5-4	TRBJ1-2	ASSLERVELGGYT
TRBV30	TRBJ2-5	AGWSGSGGGETQY
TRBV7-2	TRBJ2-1	ASGESSYNEQF
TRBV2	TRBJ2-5	ASTALNPLQETQY
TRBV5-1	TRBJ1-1	ASSVDRGQNTEAF
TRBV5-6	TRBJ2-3	ASSLPPGTDTQY
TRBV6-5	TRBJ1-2	ASSYSAGNYGYT
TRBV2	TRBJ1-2	ASSGDSYGYT
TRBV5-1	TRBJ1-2	ASSLSGSVYGYT
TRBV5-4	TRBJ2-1	ASSRGTSGSYNEQF
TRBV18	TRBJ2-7	ASSTGTERVEQY
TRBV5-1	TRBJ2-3	ASSSMTSGRSDTQY